The 8 T cell receptor beta chains listed next were all sequenced from one sample in a study of blood T cells in healthy people across ages. A second PCR of about 7 to 11 cycles used a sample-barcoded 5' primer and a J-beta primer mix. TCRdb re-analysed the 5' RACE reads in MiXCR, keeping a single row per CDR3 protein. The data contain approximately 800,000 distinct CDR3 sequences, 36% of them singletons. Sequencing was carried out using blood. These receptor sequences come from a man younger than 35 in good health.

V usage is TRBV20-1 and J usage is TRBJ1-1, with a tentative D call TRBD1 (6 bases). Trimming shortened V by 0 bases and J by 0 bases, and 20 bases separated the two germline ends. The CDR3 is made up of 18 amino acids. Germline V gene lookup returns CDR1 DFQATT and CDR2 SNEGSKA (reference sequence). CDR3 region: CSARDRQGTTGMNTEAFF. In nucleotides, the CDR3 is TGCAGTGCTAGAGATCGGCAGGGGACCACCGGGATGAACACTGAAGCTTTCTTT.

The V and J genes are TRBV5-1 and TRBJ2-5; perhaps TRBD1 as D (6 bases). V shed 0 bases and J shed 11 bases, with 20 bases lying between them. The CDR3 totals 15 residues. The germline V gene has CDR1 SGHRS and CDR2 YFSETQ. In nucleotides, the CDR3 is TGCGCCAGCAGCTTGGGACAGGCCAACTACAATGAGCAGTACTTC. Translation: CASSLGQANYNEQYF.

This clonotype has more than one count but fewer than ten. The CDR3 sequence is CASILSGGSTYNEQFF. The CDR3 DNA sequence: TGTGCCAGCATCTTGTCCGGGGGGTCTACCTACAATGAGCAGTTCTTC. The gene calls are TRBV28 and TRBJ2-1; 7 bases map to TRBD2. This CDR3 contains 16 residues. V shed 7 bases, J shed 2 bases, and the junction held 11 bases outside the gene matches. Germline CDR1 and CDR2: MDHEN and SYDVKM.

The V gene is TRBV27, the J gene TRBJ1-5; no clear D gene. CDR1 is MNHEY, CDR2 SMNVEV, per germline (reference sequence). The CDR3 runs 17 residues. Trimming removed 5 bases at V and 0 bases at J, with 17 bases between. As DNA, the CDR3 is TGTGCCAGCAGTGCAACTCCGGGCGGATATAGCAATCAGCCCCAGCATTTT. Encoded protein: CASSATPGGYSNQPQHF.

Only a few counts were recorded for this clonotype. The rearrangement joins TRBV21-1 to TRBJ2-7; the DNA was not compared with TRBD2, the D call given in the table. TRBV21-1 is assigned pseudogene status. The CDR3 loop spans 16 amino acids. The CDR3 here is CASSKIGQRETYEQYF. The CDR3 DNA sequence: TGTGCCAGCAGCAAAATAGGGCAGCGGGAGACCTACGAGCAGTACTTC.

The chain carries TRBV6-2 or TRBV6-3 and TRBJ2-1; TRBD2 aligns across 10 bases. The CDR3 extends over 16 amino acids. V lost 0 bases, J lost 9 bases, and 8 bases stayed unmatched. CDR1 is MNHEY and CDR2 is SVGEGT in the germline V gene. In DNA form, the CDR3 reads TGTGCCAGCAGTTACTCGAGTAGTAGCGGGGGGACTGAGCAGTTCTTC. Protein sequence: CASSYSSSSGGTEQFF.

Notes on this clonotype: This clone may be a read error of a much larger clone one base away. The chain links TRBV28 to TRBJ2-4; no clear D gene. CDR3 length equals 11 residues. Between the trimmed V and J ends, which lost 5 bases and 13 bases, there was a span of 12 bases. From germline, CDR1 is MDHEN and CDR2 SYDVKM. The CDR3 loop reads CASSRINEQYF. The CDR3, as DNA: TGTGCCAGCAGTCGCATCAATGAGCAGTACTTC.

The sample holds a few counts of this clonotype. The V and J genes are TRBV10-3 and TRBJ1-1, with D perhaps TRBD1 (5 bases). The ends were cut back, 8 bases at V and 1 base at J, with 26 bases in the middle. The CDR3 is made up of 18 amino acids. CDR1 is ENHRY and CDR2 is SYGVKD in the germline V gene. The CDR3 loop reads CAIYSGRRPAGGNTEAFF. The CDR3 nucleotides are TGTGCCATCTACTCAGGTCGTCGGCCTGCCGGGGGGAACACTGAAGCTTTCTTT.